The 9 T cell receptor delta chains in this list originate from one sample, sequenced in a study of Vδ1+ human thymocytes. Notes on the study in general: Thymic TRG and TRD repertoires appeared highly polyclonal, with Gaussian CDR3 length distributions.

These TCRs are of unknown antigen specificity. RNA was extracted from the cells and then reverse transcribed. CDR3 amplicons came from multiplex PCR with pooled V-gene forward and constant-region reverse primers. TCRdb re-processed the multiplex PCR reads via CATT. The table records roughly 56,000 delta-chain clones, about 15% of them present only once. The sequencing input was Vdelta1+ gamma-delta thymocytes from the thymus. Subset in this sample: FACS-sorted CD3+ TCRalphabeta- TCRVdelta1+ TCRVdelta2- thymocytes. These receptor sequences come from a girl in the first two years of life who had congenital heart surgery.

The rearrangement links TRDV1 to TRDJ1; 7 bases agree with TRDD3. V lost 2 bases, J lost 4 bases, and 25 bases stayed unmatched. Germline V gene sequence: CDR1 TSWWSYY, CDR2 QGS. CDR3 length: 21 amino acids. CDR3 sequence (DNA): TGTGCTCTTGGGGAAAATCGTCCTTCGGGGGACTGGGGACCCCGGGGCGATAAACTCATCTTT. It specifies CALGENRPSGDWGPRGDKLIF.

The chain has TRDV1 and TRDJ1; TRDD3 aligns across 13 bases. The CDR3 is 19 residues long. CDR1 TSWWSYY and CDR2 QGS come from the germline V gene. The ends lost 2 bases at V and 4 bases at J; junction bases unmatched: 13. The CDR3 region is CALGETATPYWGIRDKLIF. The CDR3 DNA reads as TGTGCTCTTGGGGAAACCGCCACGCCATACTGGGGGATACGCGATAAACTCATCTTT.

V usage is TRDV1 and J usage is TRDJ1; the match to TRDD3 covers 8 bases. With V trimmed by 4 bases and J by 3 bases, 1 base remained unmatched. The CDR3 runs 13 residues. Germline V gene lookup returns CDR1 TSWWSYY and CDR2 QGS. This CDR3 reads CALGGDTPDKLIF. CDR3 coding DNA: TGTGCTCTTGGGGGGGATACGCCCGATAAACTCATCTTT.

There are a few counts of this clone. V is TRDV2 and J is TRDJ3; 13 nucleotides agree with TRDD3. Germline V CDR1 and CDR2: GEAIGNYY, EKD. V lost 6 bases, J lost 3 bases, and 22 bases stayed unmatched. CDR3 length: 23 residues. CDR3 sequence: CACLERRAHWGIRVFWDTRQMFF. The CDR3 DNA sequence: TGTGCCTGTCTGGAACGCCGGGCGCACTGGGGGATACGCGTTTTCTGGGACACCCGACAGATGTTTTTC.

V gene TRDV1 combines with J gene TRDJ1; D possibly corresponds to TRDD3 (6 bases). V lost 2 bases and J 1 base, leaving 32 bases between the germline ends. The CDR3 spans 22 residues. CDR1 is TSWWSYY and CDR2 is QGS in the germline V gene. DNA of the CDR3: TGTGCTCTTGGGGAATCTCCAATCCCGGCTTATTGGGGGTCCCCTAGCACCGATAAACTCATCTTT. Translated: CALGESPIPAYWGSPSTDKLIF.

The gene calls are TRDV1 and TRDJ1; tentatively, D is TRDD3 (6 bases). Trimming shortened V by 3 bases and J by 0 bases, and 38 bases separated the two germline ends. Per the germline V gene, CDR1 is TSWWSYY and CDR2 is QGS. This CDR3 contains 24 residues. CDR3 DNA sequence: TGTGCTCTTGGGGATCGGCCTCCCACATATGGGACGAACTGGGAGACCTGGTACACCGATAAACTCATCTTT. This codes for CALGDRPPTYGTNWETWYTDKLIF.

The rearrangement links TRDV1 to TRDJ1; TRDD3 aligns across 9 bases. Germline-derived CDR1 and CDR2 are TSWWSYY and QGS. V lost 1 base and J lost 1; bases outside the gene matches: 34. The CDR3 contains 26 residues. The chain's CDR3 is CALGEPRGYVTVTGGPSPLITDKLIF. The CDR3 DNA follows: TGTGCTCTTGGGGAACCTCGGGGCTACGTGACGGTTACTGGGGGACCGTCGCCTCTAATCACCGATAAACTCATCTTT.

This clone was counted a few times. Within the sample, other DNA sequences also encode this same CDR3. The rearrangement uses TRDV2 and TRDJ1; 9 bases line up with TRDD3. With V trimmed by 0 bases and J by 0 bases, 28 bases remained unmatched. This CDR3 has 24 amino acids. Germline assignment: CDR1 GEAIGNYY and CDR2 EKD. Written as DNA, the CDR3 is TGTGCCTGTGACACCGATACAGATTACTGGGGGACCCGTACGGTTAAAGGGTACACCGATAAACTCATCTTT. Translating it yields CACDTDTDYWGTRTVKGYTDKLIF.

In this sample, this clone turned up a few times. At one boundary the junction diverges from the germline segment, which might be a read error. The gene calls are TRDV1 and TRDJ1, with 8 bases identical to TRDD3. The CDR3 extends over 20 amino acids. Germline V gives CDR1 TSWWSYY, CDR2 QGS. In DNA, the CDR3 is TGTTCTCTTGGGACTCCTACGAGGGGCAACTGGGGGTCGAACACCGATAAACTCATCTTT. It codes for CSLGTPTRGNWGSNTDKLIF.